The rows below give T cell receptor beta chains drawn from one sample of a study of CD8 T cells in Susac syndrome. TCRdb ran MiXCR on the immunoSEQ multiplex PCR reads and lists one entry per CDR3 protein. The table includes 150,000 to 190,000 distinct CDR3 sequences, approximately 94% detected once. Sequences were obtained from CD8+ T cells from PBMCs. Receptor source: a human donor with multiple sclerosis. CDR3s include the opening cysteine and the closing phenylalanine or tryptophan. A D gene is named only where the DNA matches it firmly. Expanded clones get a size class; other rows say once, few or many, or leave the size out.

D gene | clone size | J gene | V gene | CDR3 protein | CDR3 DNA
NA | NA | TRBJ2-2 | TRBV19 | CASSTDRSGRRGELFF | TGTGCCAGTAGCACAGACAGGTCAGGGCGTCGCGGGGAGCTGTTTTTT
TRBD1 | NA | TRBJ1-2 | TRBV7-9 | CASSSSLEWTGGTF | TGTGCCAGCAGCTCGTCGTTGGAATGGACAGGGGGCACCTTC
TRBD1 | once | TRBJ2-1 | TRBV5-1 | CASSPFVLDRGGGEQFF | TGCGCCAGCAGCCCGTTCGTGCTGGACAGGGGAGGCGGTGAGCAGTTCTTC
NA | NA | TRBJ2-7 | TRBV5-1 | CASSHGVSYEQYF | TGCGCCAGCAGCCACGGCGTCTCCTACGAGCAGTACTTC
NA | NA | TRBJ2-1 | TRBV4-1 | CASSHMNLNEQFF | TGCGCCAGCAGCCACATGAACCTCAATGAGCAGTTCTTC
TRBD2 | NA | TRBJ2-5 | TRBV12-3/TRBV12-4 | CASRGTSGGEETQYF | TGTGCCAGCAGGGGGACTAGCGGGGGCGAAGAGACCCAGTACTTC
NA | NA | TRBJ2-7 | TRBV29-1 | CSVESGPRLGEQYF | TGCAGCGTTGAATCGGGTCCCCGACTGGGGGAGCAGTACTTC
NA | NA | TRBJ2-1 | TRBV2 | CASSEQFRDKTYNEQFF | TGTGCCAGCAGTGAACAATTCCGGGACAAGACCTACAATGAGCAGTTCTTC
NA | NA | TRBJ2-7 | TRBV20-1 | CSASPPTGIHYEQYF | TGCAGTGCTTCTCCCCCTACAGGGATACACTACGAGCAGTACTTC
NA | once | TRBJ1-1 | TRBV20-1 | CSVRPFSTGNTEAFF | TGCAGTGTTCGCCCATTCTCCACAGGGAACACTGAAGCTTTCTTT
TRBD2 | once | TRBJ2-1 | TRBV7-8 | CASSSRLAAYNEQFF | TGTGCCAGCAGCTCGCGACTAGCCGCCTACAATGAGCAGTTCTTC
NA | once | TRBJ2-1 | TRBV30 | CARADEQFF | TGTGCCCGGGCGGATGAGCAGTTCTTC
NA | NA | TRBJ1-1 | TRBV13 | CASSLGVRGRAEAFF | TGTGCCAGCAGCTTAGGTGTAAGGGGTCGGGCTGAAGCTTTCTTT
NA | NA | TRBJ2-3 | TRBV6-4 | CASSDSMQGAQYF | TGTGCCAGCAGTGACTCGATGCAGGGCGCGCAGTATTTT
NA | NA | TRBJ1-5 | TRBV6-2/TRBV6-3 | CASSYSPAEAITQNQPQHF | TGTGCCAGCAGTTACTCCCCCGCGGAGGCCATAACCCAAAATCAGCCCCAGCATTTT
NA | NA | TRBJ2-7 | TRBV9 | CASSVYGGGDEQYF | TGTGCCAGCAGCGTCTACGGTGGTGGGGACGAGCAGTACTTC
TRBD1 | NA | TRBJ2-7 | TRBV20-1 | CSARDKGATTTYEQYF | TGCAGTGCTAGAGATAAGGGGGCGACAACTACCTACGAGCAGTACTTC